Shown below are 32 T cell receptor beta chains from a single sample sequenced in a study of early T cells in non-severe SARS-CoV-2 infection (dated by TCRdb to the early 2020s). The library was produced with 5' RACE. Sequencing instrument: NextSeq 500. TCRdb passed the public sequencing reads through fastp at Q25 and MiXCR, retaining productive beta sequences. Each entry merges the rows of one CDR3 protein and shows their most common DNA and genes. Within this sample are 100,000 to 150,000 distinct CDR3 sequences, with about 15% of them counted one time only. 21% of the sample rests with the top ten. Input material: whole blood. The receptors shown here come from an adult who was a healthcare worker with PCR-confirmed SARS-CoV-2 infection or an uninfected control (not recorded which).

This clonotype has a count of ten or more. In DNA, the CDR3 is TGTGCCAGCAGCAGACCGGGACGGCCCTACGAGCAGTACTTC. Protein product: CASSRPGRPYEQYF. V is TRBV5-5 and J is TRBJ2-7, with D tentatively TRBD1 or TRBD2 (5 bases each). CDR1 SGHKS and CDR2 YYEKEE come from the germline V gene (reference sequence). Trimming removed 4 bases at V and 2 bases at J, with 13 bases between. This CDR3 is 14 amino acids long. Full variable domain (rest looked up from reference TRBV5-5 and TRBJ2-7): DAGVTQSPTHLIKTRGQQVTLRCSPISGHKSVSWYQQVLGQGPQFIFQYYEKEERGRGNFPDRFSARQFPNYSSELNVNALLLGDSALYLCASSRPGRPYEQYFGPGTRLTVT.

The chain links TRBV25-1 to TRBJ1-1, with 9 bases fitting TRBD1. After removal of 4 bases from V and 5 bases from J, the junction contained 8 bases not matched to a gene. CDR1 MGHDK and CDR2 SYGVNS come from the germline V gene. The CDR3 spans 15 residues. CDR3 residues: CASSGTGGGETEAFF. The CDR3 nucleotides are TGTGCCAGCAGTGGTACAGGGGGCGGTGAAACTGAAGCTTTCTTT.

The CDR3 bases are TGTGCCAGCAGCCCCCGGGGGACACAAGAGACCCAGTACTTC. Translated: CASSPRGTQETQYF. The chain links TRBV11-1 to TRBJ2-5; the D call may be TRBD1 or TRBD2 (6 bases each). This CDR3 has 14 amino acids. Trimming shortened V by 5 bases and J by 2 bases, and 12 bases separated the two germline ends. CDR1 and CDR2 (germline): SGHAT, FQDESV (reference sequence).

This clonotype has a handful of counts. The rearrangement uses TRBV3-1 and TRBJ2-1; tentative D call: TRBD2 (7 bases). This CDR3 has 15 residues. CDR1 is LGHDT, CDR2 YNNKEL, per germline (reference sequence). V was trimmed by 6 bases and J by 0 bases, leaving 12 bases between them. CDR3 DNA: TGTGCCAGCAGACGCGGGGGCAGCTCCTACAATGAGCAGTTCTTC. Translating gives CASRRGGSSYNEQFF.

CDR3 protein: CASSYGGVRTEAFF. CDR3 DNA: TGTGCCAGCAGTTATGGGGGGGTACGGACTGAAGCTTTCTTT. This sequence joins TRBV6-1 and TRBJ1-1, with D perhaps matching TRBD1 (5 bases). V was clipped by 5 bases and J by 5 bases, with 15 bases between them. The CDR3 length is 14 residues. CDR1 MNHNS and CDR2 SASEGT come from the germline V gene.

The chain is built from TRBV4-1 and TRBJ2-5, with 10 bases lining up with TRBD2. With V trimmed by 4 bases and J by 2 bases, 7 bases remained unmatched. Germline assignment: CDR1 MGHRA and CDR2 YSYEKL. There are 16 residues in the CDR3. This chain's CDR3 is CASSLSLAGKQETQYF. The DNA of the CDR3 is TGCGCCAGCAGCCTATCACTAGCGGGAAAACAAGAGACCCAGTACTTC.

This clonotype was counted once. An end of the junction does not agree with germline; a read error may underlie this. The V call is TRBV5-6, the J call TRBJ2-5; possible D gene TRBD2, 5 bases. The CDR3 totals 13 residues. Germline lookup yields CDR1 SGHDT and CDR2 YYEEEE. CDR3 protein: CANSLDSPGTQYF. Written as DNA, the CDR3 is TGTGCCAACAGCTTGGACTCCCCCGGGACCCAGTACTTC. Complete variable domain (other parts from reference TRBV5-6 and TRBJ2-5): DAGVTQSPTHLIKTRGQQVTLRCSPKSGHDTVSWYQQALGQGPQFIFQYYEEEERQRGNFPDRFSGHQFPNYSSELNVNALLLGDSALYLCANSLDSPGTQYFGPGTRLLVL.

The V gene is TRBV7-6, the J gene TRBJ1-1, with unresolved D. Per germline, CDR1 SGHVS and CDR2 FNYEAQ. The V end lost 2 bases, the J end lost 0 bases, and 10 bases lay between the germline ends. CDR3 size: 15 residues. The CDR3 here is CASSLIPMVNTEAFF. The CDR3 region has the DNA TGTGCCAGCAGCTTAATTCCGATGGTGAACACTGAAGCTTTCTTT.

The sample holds a few counts of this clonotype. The rearrangement uses TRBV6-2 or TRBV6-3 and TRBJ1-3; TRBD1 is a possible D gene (5 bases). This CDR3 contains 13 residues. Germline-derived CDR1 and CDR2 are MNHEY and SVGEGT. The V end lost 8 bases, the J end lost 3 bases, and 11 bases lay between the germline ends. In DNA, the CDR3 is TGTGCCAGCCTTCGGGGGAATGGAAACACCATATATTTT. Translation gives CASLRGNGNTIYF.

V is TRBV12-3 or TRBV12-4 and J is TRBJ1-5; D gene uncertain. CDR3 length: 12 amino acids. The germline V and J ends were trimmed by 5 bases and 12 bases, with 14 bases remaining between them. The CDR3 sequence: CASSGLRQDQHF. CDR3 bases: TGTGCCAGCAGTGGCCTCCGCCAAGACCAGCATTTT.

V usage is TRBV12-3 or TRBV12-4 and J usage is TRBJ1-6; D not resolved. Trimming took 3 bases from V and 8 from J, leaving 11 bases between them. This CDR3 comprises 14 residues. The CDR3 here is CASSFLGGDSPLHF. CDR3 sequence (DNA): TGTGCCAGCAGTTTCCTAGGAGGTGATTCACCCCTCCACTTT.

This clonotype was counted only a few times. This rearrangement joins TRBV15 to TRBJ2-1; D call uncertain. Germline CDR1 reads LNHNV; CDR2 reads YYDKDF (reference sequence). The CDR3 totals 13 residues. V was trimmed by 5 bases and J by 9 bases, leaving 14 bases between them. Here the CDR3 reads CATSPDVLSEQFF. CDR3 coding DNA: TGTGCCACCAGCCCAGACGTTCTCAGTGAGCAGTTCTTC.

In the case of this clonotype: A much larger clone differs by one base, so this may be a read error. The CDR3 nucleotides are TGCAGTGCTAGAGGCAGGCGGAACACTGAAGCTTTCTTT. The encoded protein is CSARGRRNTEAFF. The chain is built from TRBV20-1 and TRBJ1-1, with D hard to call. Germline V gives CDR1 DFQATT, CDR2 SNEGSKA (reference sequence). This CDR3 has 13 amino acids. V lost 1 base and J lost 1, with 7 bases in between.

This clonotype was detected ten times or more. The rearrangement joins TRBV7-9 to TRBJ2-1; the match to TRBD2 covers 7 bases. Trimming removed 4 bases from V and 7 bases from J; junction bases left unmatched: 13. Germline V gene sequence: CDR1 SEHNR, CDR2 FQNEAQ (reference sequence). CDR3 length equals 16 residues. The CDR3 spells CASSSTGGPNWNEQFF. The CDR3 nucleotides read TGTGCCAGCAGCTCGACGGGAGGCCCAAACTGGAATGAGCAGTTCTTC.

The rearrangement joins TRBV12-3 or TRBV12-4 to TRBJ1-5; no firm D call. The CDR3 runs 12 residues. Between the trimmed V and J ends, which lost 7 bases and 4 bases, there was a span of 8 bases. The CDR3 DNA follows: TGTGCCAGCACCTGGAGTAATCAGCCCCAGCATTTT. Protein product: CASTWSNQPQHF.

This clonotype came up a few times. V gene TRBV29-1 combines with J gene TRBJ2-5; D possibly uses TRBD1 or TRBD2 (6 bases each). The germline CDR1 and CDR2 sequences are SQVTM and ANQGSEA. The CDR3 has 14 residues. Trimming took 6 bases from V and 5 from J, leaving 19 bases between them. The CDR3 sequence is CSVTGAGVIETQYF. As DNA, the CDR3 is TGCAGCGTAACGGGGGCAGGGGTAATCGAGACCCAGTACTTC.

V usage is TRBV28 and J usage is TRBJ2-2; D may be TRBD2 (6 bases). The CDR3 extends over 16 amino acids. The V end lost 5 bases, the J end lost 4 bases, and 17 bases lay between the germline ends. Per the germline V gene, CDR1 is MDHEN and CDR2 is SYDVKM. CDR3 nucleotides: TGTGCCAGCAGTAAATGGAGGGGCCCTTCCACCGGGGAGCTGTTTTTT. Translation: CASSKWRGPSTGELFF.

This clonotype showed up many times. The chain links TRBV6-6 to TRBJ1-2; TRBD1 might be the D (6 bases). Trimming removed 8 bases from V and 3 bases from J, with 13 bases in between. Per the germline V gene, CDR1 is MNHNY and CDR2 is SVGAGI (reference sequence). CDR3 length equals 13 residues. The DNA of the CDR3 is TGTGCCAGCGGACAGTTGGCTGACTATGGCTACACCTTC. It yields the protein CASGQLADYGYTF.

This clonotype was seen more than once but under ten times. The chain combines TRBV4-1 with TRBJ2-1; TRBD2 matches at 9 bases. The CDR3 has 16 residues. Trimming at V came to 2 bases and at J to 3 bases, leaving 5 bases not matched to a gene. Germline CDR1 is MGHRA and CDR2 is YSYEKL. The CDR3 here is CASSQLAGAIYNEQFF. CDR3 coding DNA: TGCGCCAGCAGCCAATTAGCGGGGGCCATCTACAATGAGCAGTTCTTC.

This clonotype was counted ten times or more. The gene calls are TRBV15 and TRBJ2-5, with D possibly being TRBD2 (7 bases). V shed 0 bases and J shed 7 bases, with 18 bases lying between them. Germline loops: CDR1 LNHNV, CDR2 YYDKDF (reference sequence). The CDR3 has 16 amino acids. The CDR3 loop is CATSRDSRGAFGTQYF. DNA of the CDR3: TGTGCCACCAGCAGAGATTCACGGGGGGCGTTTGGGACCCAGTACTTC. The full variable domain, rest sourced from reference TRBV15 and TRBJ2-5, is DAMVIQNPRYQVTQFGKPVTLSCSQTLNHNVMYWYQQKSSQAPKLLFHYYDKDFNNEADTPDNFQSRRPNTSFCFLDIRSPGLGDTAMYLCATSRDSRGAFGTQYFGPGTRLLVL.

This clonotype was recorded a few times. The chain employs TRBV7-2 and TRBJ1-2, with 10 bases identical to TRBD1. CDR3 length: 16 residues. V gave up 4 bases and J gave up 1 base; unmatched junction bases: 6. CDR1 and CDR2 (germline): SGHTA, FQGNSA. Here the CDR3 DNA reads TGTGCCAGCAGCTCGACAGGGGGCCCGTTTAACTATGGCTACACCTTC. It yields the protein CASSSTGGPFNYGYTF.

In its sample, this clonotype was seen a few times. This rearrangement joins TRBV18 to TRBJ1-1; D not certain. This CDR3 comprises 13 residues. In germline, CDR1 is KGHSH, CDR2 LQKENI. V lost 3 bases and J lost 0, with 5 bases in between. CDR3 loop: CASSPTMNTEAFF. CDR3 in DNA: TGTGCCAGCTCACCCACAATGAACACTGAAGCTTTCTTT.

This clonotype appeared many times. The V gene is TRBV7-8, the J gene TRBJ2-1, with D tentatively TRBD1 or TRBD2 (5 bases each). The CDR3 has 14 amino acids. V lost 8 bases and J lost 8, with 19 bases in between. CDR1 is SGHVS and CDR2 is FQNEAQ in the germline V gene. CDR3 in amino acids: CASSGTGPLYEQFF. CDR3 DNA sequence: TGTGCCAGCTCGGGAACGGGGCCCCTCTATGAGCAGTTCTTC.

A few counts support this clonotype. The J gene is TRBJ2-3, the V gene TRBV18, with D tentatively TRBD2 (5 bases). The CDR3 contains 18 residues. CDR1 is KGHSH and CDR2 is LQKENI in the germline V gene. V dropped 0 bases and J dropped 4 bases, with 20 bases sitting between them. The CDR3 reads CASSPPMVASRGPDTQYF. For the CDR3, the DNA is TGTGCCAGCTCACCACCCATGGTAGCGTCCCGTGGGCCAGATACGCAGTATTTT.

This clonotype was recorded at least ten times. The rearrangement joins TRBV9 to TRBJ2-2; D gene unclear. Germline V gene sequence: CDR1 SGDLS, CDR2 YYNGEE. V was shortened by 4 bases and J by 0 bases, with 7 bases between the two germline ends. The CDR3 spans 14 residues. This chain's CDR3 is CASSFTPNTGELFF. In DNA form, the CDR3 reads TGTGCCAGCAGCTTCACCCCGAACACCGGGGAGCTGTTTTTT. The full variable domain, in which reference TRBV9 and TRBJ2-2 provide the parts outside the CDR3, is DSGVTQTPKHLITATGQRVTLRCSPRSGDLSVYWYQQSLDQGLQFLIQYYNGEERAKGNILERFSAQQFPDLHSELNLSSLELGDSALYFCASSFTPNTGELFFGEGSRLTVL.

The V gene is TRBV6-5, the J gene TRBJ1-6, with unresolved D. CDR3 length: 17 amino acids. V lost 0 bases and J 8 bases, leaving 17 bases between the germline ends. CDR1 is MNHEY and CDR2 is SVGAGI in the germline V gene. The CDR3 DNA reads TGTGCCAGCAGTTACTCGACTACGGGCCGCGGGGATTCACCCCTCCACTTT. Its protein product is CASSYSTTGRGDSPLHF.

The chain joins TRBV14 to TRBJ2-3; D gene uncertain. Germline assignment: CDR1 SGHDN and CDR2 FVKESK. The CDR3 contains 13 residues. Trimming took 1 base from V and 10 from J, leaving 12 bases between them. Written as DNA, the CDR3 is TGTGCCAGCAGCCAAGTCATCCGGAGCGCGCAGTATTTT. This codes for CASSQVIRSAQYF.

This clonotype appeared a few times. The V call is TRBV29-1, the J call TRBJ2-2, with D possibly matching TRBD1 (5 bases). Germline-derived CDR1 and CDR2 are SQVTM and ANQGSEA. This CDR3 comprises 12 residues. V dropped 7 bases and J dropped 7 bases, with 13 bases sitting between them. The CDR3 loop reads CSGGTRGGELFF. The CDR3 nucleotides are TGCAGCGGGGGCACCCGAGGCGGGGAGCTGTTTTTT.

This chain uses TRBV4-1 with TRBJ2-7, with a tentative D call TRBD2 (6 bases). The V gene lost 5 bases and the J gene lost 0 bases, with 11 bases spanning the gap. The CDR3 is 14 residues long. The germline gives CDR1 MGHRA, CDR2 YSYEKL. CDR3 residues: CASSYSTSSYEQYF. CDR3 in DNA: TGCGCCAGCAGCTACTCGACTAGCTCCTACGAGCAGTACTTC.

This clonotype was observed a few times. The rearrangement links TRBV12-3 or TRBV12-4 to TRBJ1-3; D might be TRBD1 (5 bases). The germline V and J ends were trimmed by 5 bases and 7 bases, with 15 bases remaining between them. CDR3 length: 14 residues. CDR3 nucleotide sequence: TGTGCCAGCAGTCCCCCCGCAGGGTTGAACACCATATATTTT. It is translated as CASSPPAGLNTIYF.

This chain uses TRBV19 with TRBJ1-5; 9 bases fit TRBD1. Looked up from germline, CDR1 is LNHDA and CDR2 is SQIVND (reference sequence). Losses at the gene ends were 6 bases for V and 4 bases for J; bases not matched to a gene: 10. The CDR3 has 16 amino acids. The CDR3 DNA sequence: TGTGCCAGTAGACCCGAACAGGGGGCGCGGAATCAGCCCCAGCATTTT. Its translation is CASRPEQGARNQPQHF.

The V and J genes are TRBV29-1 and TRBJ1-1, with D unclear. Germline V gene lookup returns CDR1 SQVTM and CDR2 ANQGSEA. The CDR3 length is 10 residues. The CDR3 here is CPEGNTEAFF. As DNA, the CDR3 is TGCCCCGAGGGAAACACTGAAGCTTTCTTT.